These 20 T cell receptor beta chains came from one sample sequenced in a study of blood T cell repertoires in COVID-19. Clones were read by immunoSEQ multiplex PCR, and TCRdb kept only the in-frame ones, dropping some. Of about 71,000 clones in the sample, 80% to 90% were seen once. Material: peripheral blood. These receptors were taken from a man in his forties or fifties with acute or convalescent COVID-19.

This clone was found once. The chain couples TRBV27 to TRBJ2-3; 8 positions agree with TRBD2. Germline V gene lookup returns CDR1 MNHEY and CDR2 SMNVEV (reference sequence). The CDR3 loop spans 15 amino acids. V shed 6 bases and J 7 bases; nucleotides not matched to a gene: 12. CDR3 nucleotide sequence: TGTGCCAGCAGGCAAAGCGGGGGCGGCGTATATACGCAGTATTTT. Translated: CASRQSGGGVYTQYF.

The chain carries TRBV3-1 (or the pseudogene TRBV3-2) and TRBJ1-4, with a weak D call TRBD1 (5 bases). V lost 3 bases and J 8 bases, leaving 10 bases between the germline ends. In germline, CDR1 is LGHDT, CDR2 YNNKEL (reference sequence). There are 13 residues in the CDR3. CDR3 protein: CASSQTKGEKLFF. The CDR3 DNA reads TGTGCCAGCAGCCAGACGAAGGGGGAAAAACTGTTTTTT.

In its sample, this clone was seen a few times. J is TRBJ2-5 and V is TRBV18; D gene ambiguous. From germline, CDR1 is KGHSH and CDR2 LQKENI. The CDR3 extends over 15 amino acids. Trimming left V 0 bases short and J 6 bases short, with 14 bases between. The CDR3 loop reads CASSPPGQVYKTQYF. The CDR3, as DNA: TGTGCCAGCTCACCACCGGGTCAGGTCTACAAGACCCAGTACTTC.

This clone was observed a few times. The chain carries TRBV29-1 and TRBJ2-1, with D possibly being TRBD1 (6 bases). V dropped 3 bases and J dropped 8 bases, with 20 bases sitting between them. The CDR3 extends over 15 amino acids. The germline gives CDR1 SQVTM, CDR2 ANQGSEA. The CDR3 sequence: CSVDRAGDMGYEQFF. Written as DNA, the CDR3 is TGCAGCGTTGATAGGGCAGGGGACATGGGGTATGAGCAGTTCTTC.

J is TRBJ2-3 and V is TRBV7-9, with TRBD1 matching 7 bases. The CDR3 totals 14 residues. CDR1 is SEHNR, CDR2 FQNEAQ, per germline (reference sequence). The V gene end was trimmed by 4 bases and the J gene end by 0 bases; junction bases not matched to a gene: 1. CDR3 in amino acids: CASSSTGSTDTQYF. The CDR3 DNA follows: TGTGCCAGCAGCTCGACAGGGAGCACAGATACGCAGTATTTT.

The J gene is TRBJ2-1, the V gene TRBV3-1 (or the pseudogene TRBV3-2); TRBD2 aligns across 9 bases. The germline V gene encodes CDR1 LGHDT and CDR2 YNNKEL (reference sequence). The CDR3 spans 17 residues. V dropped 0 bases and J dropped 3; count of bases not matched to a gene: 6. The CDR3 spells CASSQDPMREGYNEQFF. The CDR3 DNA reads as TGTGCCAGCAGCCAAGATCCAATGCGGGAGGGCTACAATGAGCAGTTCTTC.

This chain connects TRBV9 to TRBJ2-1; 12 nucleotides align to TRBD2. CDR1 is SGDLS, CDR2 YYNGEE, per germline. The ends lost 3 bases at V and 4 bases at J; junction bases unmatched: 5. This CDR3 has 16 amino acids. CDR3 in amino acids: CASSDGTSGLYNEQFF. CDR3 DNA: TGTGCCAGCAGCGACGGGACTAGCGGGTTGTACAATGAGCAGTTCTTC.

There are a few counts of this clone. The chain recombines TRBV7-2 with TRBJ1-4; D remains unclear. Per the germline V gene, CDR1 is SGHTA and CDR2 is FQGNSA. Trimming took 4 bases from V and 4 from J, leaving 10 bases between them. This CDR3 is built from 14 residues. CDR3 in amino acids: CASSSDRLNEKLFF. The CDR3 nucleotides read TGTGCCAGCAGCTCTGACCGACTTAATGAAAAACTGTTTTTT.

The V and J genes are TRBV30 and TRBJ2-2; 14 nucleotides agree with TRBD2. V was pared by 1 base and J by 1 base, with 5 bases of the junction left unmatched. The CDR3 sequence is 18 residues long. Per the germline V gene, CDR1 is GTSNPN and CDR2 is SVGIG (reference sequence). Here the CDR3 DNA reads TGTGCCTGGAGTGGGGGGACTAGCGGGAGACTGAACACCGGGGAGCTGTTTTTT. This sequence encodes CAWSGGTSGRLNTGELFF.

The CDR3 is CASSDGLAADNEQFF. The CDR3 DNA follows: TGTGCCAGCAGCGACGGACTAGCGGCAGACAATGAGCAGTTCTTC. J is TRBJ2-1 and V is TRBV11-2, with 10 bases lining up with TRBD2. Germline CDR1 SGHAT, CDR2 FQNNGV. V shed 5 bases and J 5 bases; nucleotides not matched to a gene: 6. The CDR3 extends over 15 amino acids. The full variable domain, its missing parts supplied by reference TRBV11-2 and TRBJ2-1, is EAGVAQSPRYKIIEKRQSVAFWCNPISGHATLYWYQQILGQGPKLLIQFQNNGVVDDSQLPKDRFSAERLKGVDSTLKIQPAKLEDSAVYLCASSDGLAADNEQFFGPGTRLTVL.

V is TRBV2 and J is TRBJ2-7, with 7 positions matching TRBD2. In germline, CDR1 is SNHLY, CDR2 FYNNEI. This CDR3 contains 13 residues. V gave up 7 bases and J gave up 4 bases; unmatched junction bases: 7. The CDR3 DNA sequence: TGTGCCAGCACGGGGGGAGAAGGATACGAGCAGTACTTC. Translated: CASTGGEGYEQYF.

The chain joins TRBV19 to TRBJ2-2, with 8 bases lining up with TRBD2. The junction had 4 bases not matched to a gene; V was cut back by 3 bases and J by 7 bases. CDR1 is LNHDA and CDR2 is SQIVND in the germline V gene (reference sequence). This CDR3 has 14 residues. CDR3 coding DNA: TGTGCCAGTAGTATTCCGGGAGGGAACGGGGAGCTGTTTTTT. Amino acids: CASSIPGGNGELFF. Complete variable domain (other parts from reference TRBV19 and TRBJ2-2): DGGITQSPKYLFRKEGQNVTLSCEQNLNHDAMYWYRQDPGQGLRLIYYSQIVNDFQKGDIAEGYSVSREKKESFPLTVTSAQKNPTAFYLCASSIPGGNGELFFGEGSRLTVL.

The V gene is TRBV5-1, the J gene TRBJ2-3; a possible D gene is TRBD2 (5 bases). CDR1 SGHRS and CDR2 YFSETQ come from the germline V gene. The length of the CDR3 is 14 residues. V was cut by 1 base and J by 2 bases, with 8 bases left in between. CDR3: CASSLFSDTDTQYF. CDR3 nucleotides: TGCGCCAGCAGCTTGTTTAGCGACACAGATACGCAGTATTTT. The full variable domain, its missing parts supplied by reference TRBV5-1 and TRBJ2-3, is KAGVTQTPRYLIKTRGQQVTLSCSPISGHRSVSWYQQTPGQGLQFLFEYFSETQRNKGNFPGRFSGRQFSNSRSEMNVSTLELGDSALYLCASSLFSDTDTQYFGPGTRLTVL.

This sequence joins TRBV12-3 or TRBV12-4 and TRBJ1-4; 8 nucleotides match TRBD1. CDR3 length: 13 amino acids. V shed 6 bases, J shed 6 bases, and the junction held 3 bases outside the gene matches. The CDR3 bases are TGTGCCAGCAGCAGGGGGCGTTATGAAAAACTGTTTTTT. It yields the protein CASSRGRYEKLFF.

The chain employs TRBV11-2 and TRBJ1-2; D gene uncertain. The V and J ends lost 0 bases and 7 bases respectively, with 6 bases between them. The CDR3 covers 12 residues. Germline-derived CDR1 and CDR2 are SGHAT and FQNNGV. CDR3: CASSLDPLGYTF. The CDR3 DNA reads as TGTGCCAGCAGCTTAGATCCCCTTGGCTACACCTTC.

This clone was seen only once. The J gene is TRBJ2-1, the V gene TRBV7-9; TRBD2 matches 9 bases. The V gene's germline CDR1 is SEHNR and CDR2 FQNEAQ (reference sequence). Trimming took 5 bases from V and 2 from J; bases not matched to a gene: 7. The CDR3 is 16 amino acids. The CDR3 loop is CASSTPGLAPYNEQFF. CDR3 nucleotide sequence: TGTGCCAGCAGCACCCCGGGACTAGCTCCCTACAATGAGCAGTTCTTC.

V is TRBV27 and J is TRBJ1-2; D may be TRBD1 (5 bases). The CDR3 sequence is 17 residues long. Trimming left V 4 bases short and J 0 bases short, with 18 bases between. The germline V gene encodes CDR1 MNHEY and CDR2 SMNVEV (reference sequence). This CDR3 reads CASSSNRIKATNYGYTF. CDR3 bases: TGTGCCAGCAGTTCCAACAGGATAAAAGCCACTAACTATGGCTACACCTTC.

This clone was seen only once. The chain has TRBV4-1 and TRBJ2-1; 12 bases align to TRBD2. The CDR3 is made up of 16 amino acids. CDR1 and CDR2 (germline): MGHRA, YSYEKL. J gave up 7 bases and V 2 bases, and 6 bases lay outside the gene matches. CDR3 DNA sequence: TGCGCCAGCAGCCAACCGACTAGCGGGAGATATAATGAGCAGTTCTTC. Amino acids: CASSQPTSGRYNEQFF.

Written as DNA, the CDR3 is TGTGCCACCAGTGATGCTCTAGCGCGCATTCAGTACTTC. It specifies CATSDALARIQYF. The chain links TRBV24-1 to TRBJ2-4; tentatively, D is TRBD2 (6 bases). The CDR3 runs 13 residues. Per germline, CDR1 KGHDR and CDR2 SFDVKD. Trimming stripped 3 bases from V and 9 bases from J, with 11 bases between.

The chain uses TRBV25-1 and TRBJ1-5; D unresolved. Germline V gene lookup returns CDR1 MGHDK and CDR2 SYGVNS. The CDR3 runs to 14 residues. Trimming left V 7 bases short and J 7 bases short, with 17 bases between. CDR3 sequence reads: CASKERRVGQPQHF. The CDR3 DNA sequence: TGTGCCAGCAAAGAGCGGAGGGTGGGCCAGCCCCAGCATTTT.